This record looks at one T cell receptor (beta chain) sequence and its context. Its specificity is unknown. Extracted RNA was reverse transcribed into cDNA, the sequencing template. Method: immunoSEQ multiplex PCR; TCRdb's copy keeps in-frame clones and lacks some. The sample includes around 150,000 clones, 50% to 65% of them seen just once. This CDR3 comprises 12 residues. V was shortened by 2 bases and J by 11 bases, with 10 bases between the two germline ends. CDR1 PRHDT and CDR2 FYEKMQ come from the germline V gene (reference sequence). This sample is part of a study of CD8+ T cells in alopecia areata. General study results and limits: Lesional scalp displayed greater clonality than normal scalp, most notably in alopecia totalis/universalis. The presence of one nonresponder keeps the tie between baseline CD8+ expansion and response uncertain.

As for treatment: oral pan-JAK inhibitor, 5-10 mg twice daily. This material consisted of CD4+ T cells sorted from blood, taken at week 24, from a patient treated with tofacitinib. This sequence was found in a human donor with alopecia areata. The chain links TRBV13 to TRBJ2-1; D ambiguous. CDR3 amino acids: CASSLRPAQQFF. DNA of the CDR3: TGTGCCAGCAGCTTACGTCCGGCACAGCAGTTCTTC.